A selection of T cell receptor beta chains follows, all from one sample in a study of shared clonotypes between healthy human individuals. The protocol was immunoSEQ multiplex PCR, while the TCRdb copy is restricted to in-frame clones and leaves out a portion. Among 1.5 million to 2.5 million clones, approximately 94% were seen once, and the ten largest hold under 1.5%. Sequencing input: naive CD8+ T cells sorted from blood. These receptors originate from a man aged 18-30 years in good health. The CDR3 runs from the conserved cysteine through the conserved F or W. The D gene is left open where the match is weak. Some rows have no size entry. The others give once, few or many, or a class for an expanded clone.

clone_size j_call d_call v_call cdr3_aa cdr3_nt
- TRBJ1-6 TRBD1 TRBV7-9 CASSPGQGEAPLHF TGTGCCAGCAGCCCGGGACAGGGTGAGGCACCCCTCCACTTT
- TRBJ2-7 - TRBV28 CASSSRVGSYEQYF TGTGCCAGCAGTAGCAGGGTAGGGTCCTACGAGCAGTACTTC
- TRBJ2-2 - TRBV9 CASSALAGELFF TGTGCCAGCAGCGCCCTAGCAGGGGAGCTGTTTTTT
- TRBJ2-3 TRBD2 TRBV27 CASSPRITSGRGTDTQYF TGTGCCAGCAGTCCCCGAATCACTAGCGGGAGAGGGACAGATACGCAGTATTTT
- TRBJ2-7 - TRBV9 CASSPRGGDEQYF TGTGCCAGCAGCCCTCGTGGAGGGGACGAGCAGTACTTC
- TRBJ2-5 TRBD1 TRBV28 CASSARTGYGETQYF TGTGCCAGCAGTGCGCGGACAGGGTACGGTGAGACCCAGTACTTC
- TRBJ2-7 - TRBV27 CASSLSGGALYEQYF TGTGCCAGCAGTTTATCCGGGGGCGCGCTATACGAGCAGTACTTC
- TRBJ1-1 - TRBV11-2 CASSWAPNTEAFF TGTGCCAGCAGCTGGGCTCCGAACACTGAAGCTTTCTTT
- TRBJ2-7 TRBD1 TRBV2 CASRWDRGTYEQYF TGTGCCAGCAGGTGGGACAGGGGGACCTACGAGCAGTACTTC
- TRBJ1-6 - TRBV6-5 CASSPGPGMDSPLHF TGTGCCAGCAGTCCCGGGCCTGGTATGGATTCACCCCTCCACTTT
once TRBJ1-1 TRBD1 TRBV5-4 CASSLETGGDTEAFF TGTGCCAGCAGCTTGGAGACAGGGGGCGACACTGAAGCTTTCTTT
once TRBJ2-3 - TRBV15 CATSRVRQDTQYF TGTGCCACCAGCAGAGTAAGACAAGATACGCAGTATTTT
- TRBJ2-1 - TRBV6-6 CASGISYNEQFF TGTGCCAGCGGGATTTCCTACAATGAGCAGTTCTTC
few TRBJ2-4 - TRBV7-9 CASSGGLPIQYF TGTGCCAGCAGCGGGGGTCTCCCAATTCAGTACTTC
- TRBJ2-7 TRBD2 TRBV2 CASSELAELYEQYF TGTGCCAGCAGTGAACTAGCGGAACTCTACGAGCAGTACTTC
- TRBJ1-2 - TRBV19 CASRTEDRNYYGYTF TGTGCCAGTAGGACGGAAGACAGGAACTACTATGGCTACACCTTC
- TRBJ1-5 - TRBV27 CASSLIINQPQHF TGTGCCAGCAGTTTAATTATCAATCAGCCCCAGCATTTT
- TRBJ2-7 TRBD1 TRBV5-6 CASRGGQGREQYF TGTGCCAGCAGAGGGGGCCAGGGCCGGGAGCAGTACTTC
once TRBJ1-3 - TRBV5-1 CASSLEGNAGNTIYF TGCGCCAGCAGCTTAGAGGGGAATGCTGGAAACACCATATATTTT
- TRBJ1-1 TRBD1 TRBV27 CASSLGPGQGPNREAFF TGTGCCAGCAGTTTGGGACCGGGACAGGGCCCGAATCGGGAAGCTTTCTTT
- TRBJ2-7 TRBD2 TRBV7-9 CASSLALGLAGAYEQYF TGTGCCAGCAGCTTAGCGCTCGGACTAGCGGGAGCCTACGAGCAGTACTTC
once TRBJ1-1 - TRBV4-1 CASSQDNWEGGAEAFF TGCGCCAGCAGCCAAGATAATTGGGAGGGCGGGGCTGAAGCTTTCTTT
- TRBJ2-7 - TRBV2 CASSEVGGPYEQYF TGTGCCAGCAGTGAAGTAGGGGGGCCATACGAGCAGTACTTC
few TRBJ1-2 - TRBV29-1 CSVPATNGYTF TGCAGCGTACCCGCCACAAATGGCTACACCTTC
- TRBJ2-7 - TRBV18 CASSRGNYEQYF TGTGCCAGCTCCAGGGGCAACTACGAGCAGTACTTC
- TRBJ2-2 - TRBV19 CASEGGDTGELFF TGTGCCAGTGAAGGAGGGGACACCGGGGAGCTGTTTTTT
- TRBJ2-2 - TRBV19 CASTIGPAAGELFF TGTGCCAGTACTATAGGGCCCGCTGCCGGGGAGCTGTTTTTT
- TRBJ2-7 - TRBV30 CAWSVAAGEAYEQYF TGTGCCTGGAGTGTGGCGGCAGGGGAGGCCTACGAGCAGTACTTC
- TRBJ2-3 - TRBV29-1 CSVAGGGTDTQYF TGCAGCGTTGCCGGAGGGGGGACAGATACGCAGTATTTT
- TRBJ1-4 - TRBV2 CASRASSSTNEKLFF TGTGCCAGCAGGGCCTCTTCGTCAACTAATGAAAAACTGTTTTTT
- TRBJ2-7 TRBD2 TRBV28 CASSFGAAGSPYEQYF TGTGCCAGCAGTTTCGGAGCAGCGGGAAGCCCCTACGAGCAGTACTTC
- TRBJ2-7 - TRBV9 CASSVGVGGHEQYF TGTGCCAGCAGCGTAGGGGTTGGGGGCCACGAGCAGTACTTC
- TRBJ2-7 - TRBV9 CASSVEGGFPDEQYF TGTGCCAGCAGCGTAGAAGGGGGGTTCCCCGACGAGCAGTACTTC
- TRBJ2-7 TRBD2 TRBV27 CASSLLAGLGSGEQYF TGTGCCAGCAGTTTACTAGCGGGATTGGGGTCGGGCGAGCAGTACTTC
- TRBJ1-1 - TRBV30 CAWSVGKNTEAFF TGTGCCTGGAGTGTTGGCAAGAACACTGAAGCTTTCTTT
once TRBJ2-1 TRBD1 TRBV29-1 CSVRKGQGVEQFF TGCAGCGTTAGGAAAGGACAGGGGGTTGAGCAGTTCTTC
- TRBJ1-4 TRBD1 TRBV30 CAWSPGQGKEKLFF TGTGCCTGGAGCCCGGGACAGGGGAAGGAAAAACTGTTTTTT
- TRBJ2-1 - TRBV5-1 CASSLDRAGTNEQFF TGCGCCAGCAGCTTGGACAGGGCAGGTACCAATGAGCAGTTCTTC
- TRBJ1-1 - TRBV10-3 CAIREGAGEAFF TGTGCCATCAGAGAGGGAGCGGGTGAAGCTTTCTTT
- TRBJ2-3 - TRBV5-1 CASSLGFLSSYTDTQYF TGCGCCAGCAGCTTGGGTTTCCTGAGCTCATACACAGATACGCAGTATTTT
- TRBJ2-7 TRBD1 TRBV28 CASSWTGAYEQYF TGTGCCAGCAGTTGGACAGGGGCCTACGAGCAGTACTTC
- TRBJ1-4 TRBD1 TRBV5-4 CASSRTGGGTNEKLFF TGTGCCAGCAGCAGGACAGGGGGCGGCACTAATGAAAAACTGTTTTTT
- TRBJ2-2 - TRBV6-1 CASNGAENTGELFF TGTGCCAGCAATGGGGCGGAGAACACCGGGGAGCTGTTTTTT
- TRBJ2-7 - TRBV7-9 CASSLTTGNEQYF TGTGCCAGCAGCTTAACCACAGGGAACGAGCAGTACTTC
- TRBJ1-2 - TRBV6-5 CASSYLGGVYGYTF TGTGCCAGCAGTTACTTGGGGGGCGTCTATGGCTACACCTTC
- TRBJ2-5 TRBD1 TRBV5-6 CASGGQGQETQYF TGTGCCAGCGGAGGACAGGGTCAAGAGACCCAGTACTTC
- TRBJ2-3 - TRBV6-1 CASSDADTQYF TGTGCCAGCAGTGACGCAGATACGCAGTATTTT
- TRBJ2-1 TRBD1 TRBV5-6 CASAVGTGYNEQFF TGTGCCAGCGCTGTAGGGACAGGGTACAATGAGCAGTTCTTC
- TRBJ1-2 - TRBV6-6 CASTEGHGYGYTF TGTGCCAGCACCGAAGGACATGGCTATGGCTACACCTTC
- TRBJ2-7 - TRBV4-3 CASSPNSVGLEGYEQYF TGCGCCAGCAGCCCGAACTCCGTCGGGTTAGAGGGCTACGAGCAGTACTTC
- TRBJ2-7 - TRBV10-3 CAIQTDQGYEQYF TGTGCCATCCAGACAGACCAGGGGTACGAGCAGTACTTC
- TRBJ2-7 - TRBV7-6 CASSLGYAAYEQYF TGTGCCAGCAGCTTAGGGTACGCCGCCTACGAGCAGTACTTC
- TRBJ1-1 - TRBV27 CASSLYGGEGNTEAFF TGTGCCAGCAGTTTATACGGAGGGGAGGGCAACACTGAAGCTTTCTTT
- TRBJ2-3 TRBD2 TRBV29-1 CSVEGGRSDTQYF TGCAGCGTTGAGGGCGGGAGGTCAGATACGCAGTATTTT
- TRBJ2-1 - TRBV27 CASSLSDARREQFF TGTGCCAGCAGTTTATCGGATGCTAGACGCGAGCAGTTCTTC